This entry is about one T cell receptor (beta chain). This specimen belongs to a study of blood T cell repertoires in COVID-19. Across the whole study: From the United States, Italy and Spain came samples of acute and convalescent COVID-19. Nucleic acid was either cDNA or gDNA, and it came from T cells, B-cell-depleted T cells, or PBMCs.

In the authors' methods: The authors estimated nucleated cell counts from reference gene primer amplification. Sequencing was performed with immunoSEQ multiplex PCR; in TCRdb, only in-frame clones are kept and a portion is missing. The V and J calls and clone size were taken over from that table, and D and trimming were inferred from the DNA. This table has about 140,000 clones, over 70% appearing once. This CDR3 has 14 residues. Germline trimming cut 6 bases from V and 0 bases from J; bases unmatched to any gene: 2. Germline CDR1 is LGHNA and CDR2 is YNFKEQ. The V and J genes are TRBV4-2 and TRBJ2-3; 8 bases fit TRBD2. This TCR derives from a woman aged 55-75 years with acute or convalescent COVID-19. The sequencing input was peripheral blood. The DNA for the CDR3 is TGTGCCAGCAGTAGCGGGACTAGCACAGATACGCAGTATTTT. Its translation: CASSSGTSTDTQYF.